What follows is one T cell receptor (beta chain) and its context. Trimming removed 2 bases from V and 0 bases from J, with 11 bases in between. The CDR3 covers 16 residues. Germline V gene sequence: CDR1 MNHEY, CDR2 SVGAGI. 13 Jbeta primers and 60 Vbeta primers were used for the PCR. Sequencing was performed with immunoSEQ multiplex PCR; in TCRdb, only in-frame clones are kept and a portion is missing. The sample includes 120,000 to 150,000 clones, roughly 80% of them seen just once. This sample is part of a study of cytomegalovirus exposure and HLA in healthy donors. Though probably carrying unrecorded immune exposures, donors were nominally healthy at sampling.

The chain uses TRBV6-5 and TRBJ1-5; D not resolved. The sequence derives from a woman aged 30 to 39 in good health and CMV-seronegative. The source material was PBMCs. CDR3 in DNA: TGTGCCAGCAGTTACGAAGACATTTATAGCAATCAGCCCCAGCATTTT. Translated, it gives CASSYEDIYSNQPQHF.